This T cell receptor (beta chain) was identified during a study of blood T cell repertoires in COVID-19. Study context: Sites across the United States, Italy and Spain contributed samples from acute and convalescent COVID-19. The analysed material was cDNA or gDNA that came from T cells, B-cell-depleted T cells, or PBMCs.

Source study methods: Reference gene primer amplification gave estimated nucleated cell counts. Generated by immunoSEQ multiplex PCR, the TCRdb table keeps only in-frame clones and is missing some. The V and J calls and the clone size are those of that table, but D and trimming were determined from the DNA. The sample lists roughly 310,000 clones, around 89% occurring once. Losses at the gene ends were 2 bases for V and 4 bases for J; bases not matched to a gene: 4. CDR3 length: 15 residues. The V gene's germline CDR1 is LGHDT and CDR2 YNNKEL (reference sequence). Sequencing was performed on peripheral blood. The chain joins TRBV3-1 (or the pseudogene TRBV3-2) to TRBJ1-2; 10 bases line up with TRBD1. The source of this sequence is a woman between 50 and 59 years old with active or convalescent COVID-19. The CDR3 is CASSQPGQGSYGYTF. CDR3 nucleotide sequence: TGTGCCAGCAGCCAACCGGGACAGGGGTCCTATGGCTACACCTTC.